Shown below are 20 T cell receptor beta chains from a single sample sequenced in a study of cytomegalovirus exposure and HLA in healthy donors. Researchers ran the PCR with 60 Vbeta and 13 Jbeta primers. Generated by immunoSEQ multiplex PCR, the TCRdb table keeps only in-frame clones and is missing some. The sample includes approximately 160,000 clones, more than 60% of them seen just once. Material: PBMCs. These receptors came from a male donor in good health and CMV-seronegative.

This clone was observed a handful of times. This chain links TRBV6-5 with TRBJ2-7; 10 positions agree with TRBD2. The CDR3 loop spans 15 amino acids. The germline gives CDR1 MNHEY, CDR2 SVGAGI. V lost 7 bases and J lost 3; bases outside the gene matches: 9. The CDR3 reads CASKLRRTSGYEQYF. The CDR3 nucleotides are TGTGCCAGCAAATTACGTAGGACTAGCGGCTACGAGCAGTACTTC.

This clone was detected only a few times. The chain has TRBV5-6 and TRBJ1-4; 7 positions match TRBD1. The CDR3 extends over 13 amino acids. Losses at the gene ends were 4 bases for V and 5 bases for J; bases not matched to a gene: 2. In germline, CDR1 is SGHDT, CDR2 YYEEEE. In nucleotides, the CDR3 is TGTGCCAGCAGCCCACAGGGGAATGAAAAACTGTTTTTT. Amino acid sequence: CASSPQGNEKLFF.

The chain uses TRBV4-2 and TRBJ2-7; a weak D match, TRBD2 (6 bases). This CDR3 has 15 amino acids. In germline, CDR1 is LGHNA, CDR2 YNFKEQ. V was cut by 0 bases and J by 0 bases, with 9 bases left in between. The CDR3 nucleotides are TGTGCCAGCAGCCAAGATCCCGGGAGCTCCTACGAGCAGTACTTC. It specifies CASSQDPGSSYEQYF.

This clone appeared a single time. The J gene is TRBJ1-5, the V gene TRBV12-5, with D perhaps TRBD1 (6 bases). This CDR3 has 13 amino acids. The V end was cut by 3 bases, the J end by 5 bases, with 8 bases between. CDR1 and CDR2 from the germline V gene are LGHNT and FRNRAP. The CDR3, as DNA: TGTGCTAGTGGTTTCAGGGGAGATCAGCCCCAGCATTTT. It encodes CASGFRGDQPQHF.

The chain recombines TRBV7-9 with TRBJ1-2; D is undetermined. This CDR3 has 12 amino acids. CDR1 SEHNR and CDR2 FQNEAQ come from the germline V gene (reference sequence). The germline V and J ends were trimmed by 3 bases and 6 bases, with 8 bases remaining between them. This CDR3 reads CASSFGGNGYTF. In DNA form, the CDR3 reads TGTGCCAGCAGCTTTGGAGGGAATGGCTACACCTTC.

CDR3 sequence reads: CASSFRRGAVEAFF. CDR3 in DNA: TGTGCCAGCAGTTTTCGGAGGGGAGCAGTTGAAGCTTTCTTT. The V gene is TRBV28, the J gene TRBJ1-1; tentatively, D is TRBD1 (5 bases). This CDR3 spans 14 amino acids. V was clipped by 3 bases and J by 7 bases, with 15 bases between them. Germline V gene data show CDR1 as MDHEN and CDR2 as SYDVKM.

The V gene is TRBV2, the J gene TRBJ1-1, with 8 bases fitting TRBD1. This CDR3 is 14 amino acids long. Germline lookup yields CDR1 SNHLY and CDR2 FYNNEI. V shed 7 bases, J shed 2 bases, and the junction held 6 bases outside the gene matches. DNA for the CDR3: TGTGCCAGCAAGACCCAGGGGGCCAACACTGAAGCTTTCTTT. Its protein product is CASKTQGANTEAFF.

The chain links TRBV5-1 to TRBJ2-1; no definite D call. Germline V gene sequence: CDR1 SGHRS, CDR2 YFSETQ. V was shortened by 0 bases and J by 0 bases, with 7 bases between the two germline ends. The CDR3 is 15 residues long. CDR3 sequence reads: CASSLVADSYNEQFF. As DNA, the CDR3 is TGCGCCAGCAGCTTGGTGGCGGACTCCTACAATGAGCAGTTCTTC.

In nucleotides, the CDR3 is TGTGCCAGCAGTCCCCGTCGACACTTAGAAGCTTTCTTT. Translation gives CASSPRRHLEAFF. The chain joins TRBV27 to TRBJ1-1, with D uncertain. This CDR3 has 13 amino acids. V dropped 5 bases and J dropped 8 bases, with 15 bases sitting between them. The germline CDR1 and CDR2 sequences are MNHEY and SMNVEV (reference sequence).

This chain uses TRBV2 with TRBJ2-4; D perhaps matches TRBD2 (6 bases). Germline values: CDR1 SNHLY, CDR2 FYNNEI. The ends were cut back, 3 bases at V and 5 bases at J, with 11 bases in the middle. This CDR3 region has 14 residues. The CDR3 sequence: CASSEEGYQNIQYF. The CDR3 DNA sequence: TGTGCCAGCAGTGAGGAGGGGTACCAAAACATTCAGTACTTC.

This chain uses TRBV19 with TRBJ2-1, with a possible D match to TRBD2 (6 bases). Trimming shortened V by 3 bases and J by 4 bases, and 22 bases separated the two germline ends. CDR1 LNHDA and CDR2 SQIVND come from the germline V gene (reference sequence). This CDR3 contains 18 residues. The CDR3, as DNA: TGTGCCAGTAGTATGGTACGCGGGGCTAGCCCTAATTACAATGAGCAGTTCTTC. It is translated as CASSMVRGASPNYNEQFF.

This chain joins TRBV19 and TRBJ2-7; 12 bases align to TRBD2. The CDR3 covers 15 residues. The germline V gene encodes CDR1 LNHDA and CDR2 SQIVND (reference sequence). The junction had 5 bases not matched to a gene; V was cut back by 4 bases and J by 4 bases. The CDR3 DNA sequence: TGTGCCAGTAGTACCATACTAGCGGGAGGATACGAGCAGTACTTC. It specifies CASSTILAGGYEQYF.

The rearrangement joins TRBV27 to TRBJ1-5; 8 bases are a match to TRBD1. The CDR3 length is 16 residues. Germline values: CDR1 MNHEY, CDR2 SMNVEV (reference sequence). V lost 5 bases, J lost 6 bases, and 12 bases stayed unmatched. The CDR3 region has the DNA TGTGCCAGCAGTACCCTTGCAGGGGGCGCTTTTCAGCCCCAGCATTTT. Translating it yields CASSTLAGGAFQPQHF.

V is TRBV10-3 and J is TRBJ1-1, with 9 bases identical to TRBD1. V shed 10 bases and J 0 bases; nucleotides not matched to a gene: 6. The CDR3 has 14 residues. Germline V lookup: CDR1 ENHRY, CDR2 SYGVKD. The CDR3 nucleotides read TGTGCCACGGGGACAGGGACACTGAACACTGAAGCTTTCTTT. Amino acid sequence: CATGTGTLNTEAFF.

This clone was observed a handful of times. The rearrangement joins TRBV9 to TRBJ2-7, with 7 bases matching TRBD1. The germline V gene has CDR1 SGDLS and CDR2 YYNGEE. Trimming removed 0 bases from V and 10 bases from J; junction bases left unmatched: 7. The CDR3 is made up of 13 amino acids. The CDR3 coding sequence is TGTGCCAGCAGCGTAGGAAATGAGGGGGCCCAGTACTTC. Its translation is CASSVGNEGAQYF.

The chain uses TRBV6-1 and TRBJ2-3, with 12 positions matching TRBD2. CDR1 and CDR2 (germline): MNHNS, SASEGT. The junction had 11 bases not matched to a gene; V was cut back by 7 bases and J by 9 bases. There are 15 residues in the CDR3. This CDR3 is CASTGLAGGQDTQYF. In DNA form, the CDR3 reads TGTGCCAGCACGGGGCTAGCGGGGGGGCAGGACACGCAGTATTTT.

The CDR3 DNA reads TGTGCCAGCAGCTCGTTGACAGGATCCTACGAGCAGTACTTC. Amino acids: CASSSLTGSYEQYF. V and J are TRBV5-6 and TRBJ2-7, with D maybe TRBD1 (6 bases). There are 14 residues in the CDR3. Germline V gene data show CDR1 as SGHDT and CDR2 as YYEEEE. V lost 3 bases to trimming and J lost 1 base, with 11 bases between them.

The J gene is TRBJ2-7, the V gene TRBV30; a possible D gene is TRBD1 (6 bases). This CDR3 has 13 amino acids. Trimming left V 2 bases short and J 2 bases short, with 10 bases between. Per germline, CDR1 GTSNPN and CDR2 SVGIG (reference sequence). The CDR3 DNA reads TGTGCCTGGAGTCCTGGACAGACCTACGAGCAGTACTTC. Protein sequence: CAWSPGQTYEQYF.

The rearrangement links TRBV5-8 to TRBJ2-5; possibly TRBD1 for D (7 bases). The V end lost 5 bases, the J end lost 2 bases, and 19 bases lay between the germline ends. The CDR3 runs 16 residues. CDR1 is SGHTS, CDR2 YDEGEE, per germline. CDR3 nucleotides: TGTGCCAGCAGGGATGACAGGGAGGTGGTGCAAGAGACCCAGTACTTC. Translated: CASRDDREVVQETQYF.

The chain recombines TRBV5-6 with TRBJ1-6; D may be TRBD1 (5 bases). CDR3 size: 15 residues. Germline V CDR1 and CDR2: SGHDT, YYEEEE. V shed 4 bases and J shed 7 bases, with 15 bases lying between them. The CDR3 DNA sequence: TGTGCCAGCAGCCCCCTGACAGTTCTGAATTCACCCCTCCACTTT. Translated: CASSPLTVLNSPLHF.